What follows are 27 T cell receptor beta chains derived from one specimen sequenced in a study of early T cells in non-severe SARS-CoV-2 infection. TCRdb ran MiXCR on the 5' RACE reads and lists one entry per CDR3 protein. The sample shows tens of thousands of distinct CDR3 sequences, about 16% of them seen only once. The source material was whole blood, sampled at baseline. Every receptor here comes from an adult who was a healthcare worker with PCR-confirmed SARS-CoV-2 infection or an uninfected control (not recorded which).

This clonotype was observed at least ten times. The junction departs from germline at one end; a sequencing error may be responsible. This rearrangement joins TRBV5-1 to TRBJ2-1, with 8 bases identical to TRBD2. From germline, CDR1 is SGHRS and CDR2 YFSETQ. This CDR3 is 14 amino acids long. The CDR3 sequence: CTSKETSDFDEQFF. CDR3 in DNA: TGCACCAGCAAGGAGACTAGCGATTTTGATGAGCAGTTCTTC.

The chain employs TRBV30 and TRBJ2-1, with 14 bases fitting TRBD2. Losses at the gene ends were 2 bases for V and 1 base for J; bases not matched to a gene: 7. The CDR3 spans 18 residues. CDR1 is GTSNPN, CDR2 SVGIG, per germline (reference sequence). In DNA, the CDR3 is TGTGCCTGGAGTTGGACTAGCGGGAGGACCAAATCCTACAATGAGCAGTTCTTC. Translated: CAWSWTSGRTKSYNEQFF.

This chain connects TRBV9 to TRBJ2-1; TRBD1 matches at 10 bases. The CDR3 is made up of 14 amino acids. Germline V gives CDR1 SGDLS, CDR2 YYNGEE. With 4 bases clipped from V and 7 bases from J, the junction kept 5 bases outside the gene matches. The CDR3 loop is CASSPGQGVNEQFF. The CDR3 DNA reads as TGTGCCAGCAGCCCCGGACAGGGGGTAAATGAGCAGTTCTTC.

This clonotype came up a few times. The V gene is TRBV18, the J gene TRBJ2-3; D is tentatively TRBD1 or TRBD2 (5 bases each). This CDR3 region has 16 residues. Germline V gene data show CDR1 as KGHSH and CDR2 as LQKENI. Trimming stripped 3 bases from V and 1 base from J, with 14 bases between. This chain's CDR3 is CASSPASRVGTDTQYF. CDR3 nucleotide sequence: TGTGCCAGCTCACCGGCTAGCAGGGTTGGCACAGATACGCAGTATTTT.

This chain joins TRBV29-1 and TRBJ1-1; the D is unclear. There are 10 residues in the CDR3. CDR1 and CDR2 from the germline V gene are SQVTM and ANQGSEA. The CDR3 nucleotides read TGCGCGGGCGGAATATCTGAAGCTTTCTTT. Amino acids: CAGGISEAFF. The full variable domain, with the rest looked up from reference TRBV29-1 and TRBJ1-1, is SAVISQKPSRDICQRGTSLTIQCQVDSQVTMMFWYRQQPGQSLTLIATANQGSEATYESGFVIDKFPISRPNLTFSTLTVSNMSPEDSSIYLCAGGISEAFFGQGTRLTVV.

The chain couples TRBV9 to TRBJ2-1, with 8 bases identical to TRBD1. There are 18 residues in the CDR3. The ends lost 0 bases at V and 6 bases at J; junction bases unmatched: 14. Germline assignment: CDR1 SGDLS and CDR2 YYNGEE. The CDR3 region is CASSVDPAGQGGSNEQFF. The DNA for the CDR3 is TGTGCCAGCAGCGTAGACCCGGCCGGACAGGGAGGCAGCAATGAGCAGTTCTTC.

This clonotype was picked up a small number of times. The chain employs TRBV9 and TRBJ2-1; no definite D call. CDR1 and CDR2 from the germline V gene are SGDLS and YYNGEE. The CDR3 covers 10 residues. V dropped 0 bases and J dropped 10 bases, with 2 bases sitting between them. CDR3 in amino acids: CASSVGEQFF. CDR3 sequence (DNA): TGTGCCAGCAGCGTAGGCGAGCAGTTCTTC.

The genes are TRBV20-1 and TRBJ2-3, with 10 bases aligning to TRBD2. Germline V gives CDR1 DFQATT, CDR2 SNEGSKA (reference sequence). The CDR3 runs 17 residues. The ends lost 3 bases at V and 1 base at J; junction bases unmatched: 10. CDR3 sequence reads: CSASRASGGLGTDTQYF. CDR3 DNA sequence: TGCAGTGCTAGTAGGGCTAGCGGGGGTCTCGGCACAGATACGCAGTATTTT.

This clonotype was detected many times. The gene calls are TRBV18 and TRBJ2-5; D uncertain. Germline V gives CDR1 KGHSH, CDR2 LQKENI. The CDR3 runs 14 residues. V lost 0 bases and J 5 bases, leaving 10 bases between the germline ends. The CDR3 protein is CASSPPGTAETQYF. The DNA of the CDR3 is TGTGCCAGCTCACCACCCGGTACTGCGGAGACCCAGTACTTC.

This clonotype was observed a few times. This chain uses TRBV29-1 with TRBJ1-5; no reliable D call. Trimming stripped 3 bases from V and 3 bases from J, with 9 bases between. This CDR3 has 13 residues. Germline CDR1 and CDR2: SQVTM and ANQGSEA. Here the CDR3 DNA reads TGCAGCGTTGATGAGGGAGTCAATCAGCCCCAGCATTTT. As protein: CSVDEGVNQPQHF.

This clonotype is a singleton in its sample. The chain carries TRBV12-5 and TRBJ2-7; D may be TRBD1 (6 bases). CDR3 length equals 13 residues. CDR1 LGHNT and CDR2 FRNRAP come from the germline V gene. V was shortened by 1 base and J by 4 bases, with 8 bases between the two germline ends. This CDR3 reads CASGLARGYEQYF. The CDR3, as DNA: TGTGCTAGTGGTTTGGCCAGGGGATACGAGCAGTACTTC.

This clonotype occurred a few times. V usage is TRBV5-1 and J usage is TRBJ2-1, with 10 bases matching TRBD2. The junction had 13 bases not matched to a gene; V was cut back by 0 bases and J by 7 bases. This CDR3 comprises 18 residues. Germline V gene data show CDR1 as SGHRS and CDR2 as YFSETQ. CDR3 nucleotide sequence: TGCGCCAGCAGCTTGGTTCCTAGCGGGGGTCAACCCGGGAATGAGCAGTTCTTC. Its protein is CASSLVPSGGQPGNEQFF.

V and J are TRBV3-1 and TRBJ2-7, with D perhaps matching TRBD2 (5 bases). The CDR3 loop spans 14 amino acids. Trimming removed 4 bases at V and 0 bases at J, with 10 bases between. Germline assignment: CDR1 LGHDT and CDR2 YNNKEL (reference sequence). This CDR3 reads CASSPGSLSYEQYF. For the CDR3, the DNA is TGTGCCAGCAGCCCGGGGTCGCTCTCCTACGAGCAGTACTTC.

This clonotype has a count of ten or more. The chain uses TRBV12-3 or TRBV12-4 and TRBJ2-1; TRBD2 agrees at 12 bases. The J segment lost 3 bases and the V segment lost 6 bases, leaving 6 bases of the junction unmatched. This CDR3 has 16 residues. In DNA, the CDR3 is TGTGCCAGCAGCCCCCTACTAGCGGGGGGCTACAATGAGCAGTTCTTC. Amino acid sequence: CASSPLLAGGYNEQFF.

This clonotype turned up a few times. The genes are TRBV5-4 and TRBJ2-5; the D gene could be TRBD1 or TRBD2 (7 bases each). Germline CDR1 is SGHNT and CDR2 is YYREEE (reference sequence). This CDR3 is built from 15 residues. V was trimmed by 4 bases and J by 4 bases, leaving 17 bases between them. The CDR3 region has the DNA TGTGCCAGCAGCACCGCAGGGGGGGCGAGAGAGACCCAGTACTTC. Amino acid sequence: CASSTAGGARETQYF. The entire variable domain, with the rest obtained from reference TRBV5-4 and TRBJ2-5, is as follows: ETGVTQSPTHLIKTRGQQVTLRCSSQSGHNTVSWYQQALGQGPQFIFQYYREEENGRGNFPPRFSGLQFPNYSSELNVNALELDDSALYLCASSTAGGARETQYFGPGTRLLVL.

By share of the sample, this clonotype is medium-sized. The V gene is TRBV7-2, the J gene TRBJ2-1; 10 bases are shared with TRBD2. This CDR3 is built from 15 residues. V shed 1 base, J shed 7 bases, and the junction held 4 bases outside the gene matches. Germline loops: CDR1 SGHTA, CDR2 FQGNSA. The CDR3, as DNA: TGTGCCAGCAGCTTAGGTCTAGCGGGAGTTAATGAGCAGTTCTTC. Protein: CASSLGLAGVNEQFF.

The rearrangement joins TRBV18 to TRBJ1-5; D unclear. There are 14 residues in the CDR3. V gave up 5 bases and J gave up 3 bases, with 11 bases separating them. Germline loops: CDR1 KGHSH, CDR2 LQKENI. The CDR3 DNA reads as TGTGCCAGCTCAGCATACAGCGACAATCAGCCCCAGCATTTT. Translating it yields CASSAYSDNQPQHF.

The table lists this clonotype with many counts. The CDR3 is CASSPSRTGHQPQHF. The CDR3 region has the DNA TGTGCCAGCTCACCATCAAGGACAGGGCACCAGCCCCAGCATTTT. The chain joins TRBV18 to TRBJ1-5; 8 bases fit TRBD1. CDR3 size: 15 residues. The junction had 7 bases not matched to a gene; V was cut back by 2 bases and J by 7 bases. CDR1 KGHSH and CDR2 LQKENI come from the germline V gene.

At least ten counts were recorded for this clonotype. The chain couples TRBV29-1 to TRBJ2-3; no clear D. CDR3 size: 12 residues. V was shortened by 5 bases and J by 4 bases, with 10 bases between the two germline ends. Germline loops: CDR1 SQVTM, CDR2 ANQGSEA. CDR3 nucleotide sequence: TGCAGCGTTCCAATTGGGGCAGATACGCAGTATTTT. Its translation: CSVPIGADTQYF.

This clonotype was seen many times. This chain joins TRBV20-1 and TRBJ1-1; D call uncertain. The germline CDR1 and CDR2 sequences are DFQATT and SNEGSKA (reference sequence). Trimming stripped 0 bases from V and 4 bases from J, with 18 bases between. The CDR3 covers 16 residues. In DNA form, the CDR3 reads TGCAGTGCTAGAGATTCCCGACGGGATCCAAGCACTGAAGCTTTCTTT. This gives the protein CSARDSRRDPSTEAFF.

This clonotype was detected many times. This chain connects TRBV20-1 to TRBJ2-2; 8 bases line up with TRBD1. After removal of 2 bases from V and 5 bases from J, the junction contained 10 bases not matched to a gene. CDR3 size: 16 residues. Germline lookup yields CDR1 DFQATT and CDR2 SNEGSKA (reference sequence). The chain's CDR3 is CSARNSGQGKTGELFF. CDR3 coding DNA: TGCAGTGCTAGAAACTCCGGACAGGGAAAAACCGGGGAGCTGTTTTTT.

The CDR3 DNA sequence: TGTGCCAGCAGTTTTAGCGGGATGGGATACGAGCAGTACTTC. It encodes CASSFSGMGYEQYF. This rearrangement joins TRBV27 to TRBJ2-7; the match to TRBD2 covers 8 bases. CDR1 is MNHEY, CDR2 SMNVEV, per germline (reference sequence). The junction had 5 bases not matched to a gene; V was cut back by 3 bases and J by 4 bases. CDR3 size: 14 residues.

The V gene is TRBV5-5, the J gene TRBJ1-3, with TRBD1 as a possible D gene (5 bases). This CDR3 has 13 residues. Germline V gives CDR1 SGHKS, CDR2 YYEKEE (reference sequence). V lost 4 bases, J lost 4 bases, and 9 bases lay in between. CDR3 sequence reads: CASSRGDGNTIYF. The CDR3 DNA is TGTGCCAGCAGCCGGGGCGACGGAAACACCATATATTTT.

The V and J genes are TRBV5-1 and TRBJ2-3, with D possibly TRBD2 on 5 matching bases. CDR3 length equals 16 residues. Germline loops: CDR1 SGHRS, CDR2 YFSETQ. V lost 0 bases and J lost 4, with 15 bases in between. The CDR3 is CASSLGSTTGADTQYF. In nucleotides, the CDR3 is TGCGCCAGCAGCTTGGGATCGACCACCGGGGCAGATACGCAGTATTTT.

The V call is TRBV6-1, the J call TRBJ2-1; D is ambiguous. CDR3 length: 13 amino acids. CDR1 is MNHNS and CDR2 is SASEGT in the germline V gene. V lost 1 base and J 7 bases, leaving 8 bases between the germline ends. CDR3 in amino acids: CASSEEWGNEQFF. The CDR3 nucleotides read TGTGCCAGCAGTGAAGAATGGGGAAATGAGCAGTTCTTC.

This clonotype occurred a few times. The CDR3 region is CASSPLRDRGRYEQYF. For the CDR3, the DNA is TGTGCCAGCAGCCCCCTCCGGGACAGGGGGCGGTACGAGCAGTACTTC. This rearrangement joins TRBV7-9 to TRBJ2-7, with TRBD1 identical over 12 bases. The ends lost 5 bases at V and 4 bases at J; junction bases unmatched: 9. Germline V gives CDR1 SEHNR, CDR2 FQNEAQ (reference sequence). The CDR3 is 16 residues long.

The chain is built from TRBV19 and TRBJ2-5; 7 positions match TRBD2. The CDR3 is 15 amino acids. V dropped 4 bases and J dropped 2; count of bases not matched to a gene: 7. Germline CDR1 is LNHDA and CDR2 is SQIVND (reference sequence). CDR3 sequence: CASSTWEGLQETQYF. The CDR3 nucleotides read TGTGCCAGTAGTACCTGGGAGGGCCTTCAAGAGACCCAGTACTTC.